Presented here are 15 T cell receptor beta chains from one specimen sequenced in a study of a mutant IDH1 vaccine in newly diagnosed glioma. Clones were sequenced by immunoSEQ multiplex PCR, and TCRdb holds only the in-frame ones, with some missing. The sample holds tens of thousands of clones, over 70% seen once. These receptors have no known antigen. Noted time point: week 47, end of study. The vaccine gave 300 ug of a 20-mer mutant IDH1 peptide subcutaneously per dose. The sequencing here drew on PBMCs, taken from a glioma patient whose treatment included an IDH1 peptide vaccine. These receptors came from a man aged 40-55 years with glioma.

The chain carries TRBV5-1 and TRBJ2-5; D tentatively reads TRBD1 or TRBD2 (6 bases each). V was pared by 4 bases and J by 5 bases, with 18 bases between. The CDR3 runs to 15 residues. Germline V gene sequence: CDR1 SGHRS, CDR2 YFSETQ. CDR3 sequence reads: CASSPGAGPAETQYF. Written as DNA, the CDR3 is TGCGCCAGCAGCCCGGGGGCCGGGCCCGCGGAGACCCAGTACTTC.

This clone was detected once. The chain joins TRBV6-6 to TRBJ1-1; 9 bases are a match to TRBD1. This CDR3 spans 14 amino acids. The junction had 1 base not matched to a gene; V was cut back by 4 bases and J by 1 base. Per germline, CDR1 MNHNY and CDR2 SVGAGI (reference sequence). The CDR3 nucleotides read TGTGCCAGCAGTTCGGGACAGGGGAACACTGAAGCTTTCTTT. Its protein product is CASSSGQGNTEAFF.

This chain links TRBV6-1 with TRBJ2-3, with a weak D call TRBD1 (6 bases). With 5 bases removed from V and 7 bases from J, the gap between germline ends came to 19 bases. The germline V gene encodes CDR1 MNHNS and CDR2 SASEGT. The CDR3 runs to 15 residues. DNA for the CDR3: TGTGCCAGCAGTCTACAGACAGGAGCTGCAAATACGCAGTATTTT. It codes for CASSLQTGAANTQYF.

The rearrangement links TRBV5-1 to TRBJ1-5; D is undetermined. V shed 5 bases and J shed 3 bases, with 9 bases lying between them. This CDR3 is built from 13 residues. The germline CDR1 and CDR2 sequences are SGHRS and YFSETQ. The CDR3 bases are TGCGCCAGCAGGGCTGAATACAATCAGCCCCAGCATTTT. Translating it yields CASRAEYNQPQHF.

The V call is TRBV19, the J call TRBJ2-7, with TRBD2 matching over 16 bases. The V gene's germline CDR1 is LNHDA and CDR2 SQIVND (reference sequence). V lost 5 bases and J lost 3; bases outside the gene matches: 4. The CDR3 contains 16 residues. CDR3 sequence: CASSPGLAGGIYEQYF. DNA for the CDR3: TGTGCCAGTAGTCCGGGACTAGCGGGAGGGATCTACGAGCAGTACTTC.

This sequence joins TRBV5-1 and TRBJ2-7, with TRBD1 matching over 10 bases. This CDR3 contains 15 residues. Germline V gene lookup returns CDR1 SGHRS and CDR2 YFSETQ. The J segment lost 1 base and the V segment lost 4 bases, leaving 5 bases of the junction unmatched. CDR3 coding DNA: TGCGCCAGCAGCGGCCGGGACAGGGGTTCCTACGAGCAGTACTTC. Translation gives CASSGRDRGSYEQYF.

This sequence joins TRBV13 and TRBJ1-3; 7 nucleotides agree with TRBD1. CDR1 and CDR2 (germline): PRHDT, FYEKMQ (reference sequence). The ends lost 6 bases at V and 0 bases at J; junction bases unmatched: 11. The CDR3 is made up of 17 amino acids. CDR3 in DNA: TGTGCCAGCAGTTCAACCGGAGGGACAGCCTCTGGAAACACCATATATTTT. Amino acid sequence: CASSSTGGTASGNTIYF.

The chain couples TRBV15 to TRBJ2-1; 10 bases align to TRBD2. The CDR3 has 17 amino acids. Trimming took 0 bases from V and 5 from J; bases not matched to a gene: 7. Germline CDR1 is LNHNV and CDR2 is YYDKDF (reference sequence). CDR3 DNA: TGTGCCACCAGCAGAGAAGTAGGGACTAGCGTTAACAATGAGCAGTTCTTC. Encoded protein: CATSREVGTSVNNEQFF.

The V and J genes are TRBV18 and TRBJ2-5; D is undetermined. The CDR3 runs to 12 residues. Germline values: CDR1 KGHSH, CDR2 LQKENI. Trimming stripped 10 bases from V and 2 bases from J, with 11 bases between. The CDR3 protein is CATNDIQETQYF. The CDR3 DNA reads TGTGCCACCAACGACATTCAAGAGACCCAGTACTTC.

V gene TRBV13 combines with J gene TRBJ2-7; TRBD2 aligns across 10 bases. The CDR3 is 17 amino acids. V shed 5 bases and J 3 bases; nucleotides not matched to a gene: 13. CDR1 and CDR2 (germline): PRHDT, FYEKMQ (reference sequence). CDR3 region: CASSRPVGLALGYEQYF. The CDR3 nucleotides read TGTGCCAGCAGCCGTCCGGTGGGACTAGCGCTGGGCTACGAGCAGTACTTC.

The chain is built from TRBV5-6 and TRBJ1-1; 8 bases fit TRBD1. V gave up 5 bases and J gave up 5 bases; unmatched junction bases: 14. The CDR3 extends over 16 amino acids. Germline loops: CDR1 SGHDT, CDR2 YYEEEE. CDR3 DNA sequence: TGTGCCAGCAGTTTGACCGCAGGGGGCTCTCGAACTGAAGCTTTCTTT. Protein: CASSLTAGGSRTEAFF.

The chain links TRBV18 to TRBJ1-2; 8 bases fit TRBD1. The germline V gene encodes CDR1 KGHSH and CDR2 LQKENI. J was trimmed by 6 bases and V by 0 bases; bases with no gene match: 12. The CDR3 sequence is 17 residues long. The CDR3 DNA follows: TGTGCCAGCTCACCACCGAAAGGACAGGGCCCCCGGGATGGCTACACCTTC. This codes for CASSPPKGQGPRDGYTF. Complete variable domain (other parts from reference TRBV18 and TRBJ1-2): NAGVMQNPRHLVRRRGQEARLRCSPMKGHSHVYWYRQLPEEGLKFMVYLQKENIIDESGMPKERFSAEFPKEGPSILRIQQVVRGDSAAYFCASSPPKGQGPRDGYTFGSGTRLTVV.

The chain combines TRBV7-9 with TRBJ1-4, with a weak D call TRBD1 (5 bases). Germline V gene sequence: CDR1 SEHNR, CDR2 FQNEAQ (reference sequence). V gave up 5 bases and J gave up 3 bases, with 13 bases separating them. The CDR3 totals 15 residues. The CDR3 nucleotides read TGTGCCAGCAGCCCCGTGAGGGGTGCTAATGAAAAACTGTTTTTT. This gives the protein CASSPVRGANEKLFF.

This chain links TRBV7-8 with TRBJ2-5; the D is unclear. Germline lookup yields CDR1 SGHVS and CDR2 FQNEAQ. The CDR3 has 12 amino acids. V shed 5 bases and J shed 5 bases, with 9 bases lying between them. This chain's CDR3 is CASSRKSETQYF. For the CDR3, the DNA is TGTGCCAGCAGCCGGAAGTCGGAGACCCAGTACTTC.

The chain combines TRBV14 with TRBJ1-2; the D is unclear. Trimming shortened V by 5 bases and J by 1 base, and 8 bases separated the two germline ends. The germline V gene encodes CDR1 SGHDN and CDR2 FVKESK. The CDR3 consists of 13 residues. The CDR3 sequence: CASSGYGNYGYTF. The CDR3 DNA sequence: TGTGCCAGCAGCGGATACGGTAACTATGGCTACACCTTC.